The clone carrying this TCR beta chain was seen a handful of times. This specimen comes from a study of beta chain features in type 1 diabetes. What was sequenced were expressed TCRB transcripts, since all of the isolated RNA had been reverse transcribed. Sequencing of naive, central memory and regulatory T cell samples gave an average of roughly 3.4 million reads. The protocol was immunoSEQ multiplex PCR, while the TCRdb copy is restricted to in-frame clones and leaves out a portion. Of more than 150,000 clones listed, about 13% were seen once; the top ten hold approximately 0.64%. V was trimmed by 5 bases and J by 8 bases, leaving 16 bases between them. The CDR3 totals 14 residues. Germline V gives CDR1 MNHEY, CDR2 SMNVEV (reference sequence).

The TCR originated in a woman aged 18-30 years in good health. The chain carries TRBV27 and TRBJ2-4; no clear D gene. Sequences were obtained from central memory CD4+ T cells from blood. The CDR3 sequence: CASSIRPGSDIQYF. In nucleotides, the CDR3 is TGTGCCAGCAGTATACGTCCAGGATCGGACATTCAGTACTTC.